The 7 T cell receptor beta chains in this list originate from one sample, sequenced in a study of response to subunit inactivated influenza vaccine. MiXCR, run by TCRdb on the RT-PCR reads, gives a single entry per CDR3 protein. There are 500,000 to 600,000 distinct CDR3 sequences in the sample; 12% to 15% occur only once, and approximately 10% lies in the top ten. The sample consisted of PBMCs from blood, taken roughly 12 days after vaccination. These receptors came from a man in his fifties who received an inactivated influenza vaccine.

The sample holds a few counts of this clonotype. DNA for the CDR3: TGCGCCAGCAGCTTATGGGACGAAAACTACGAGCAGTACTTC. Translating it yields CASSLWDENYEQYF. The chain has TRBV5-1 and TRBJ2-7; D tentatively reads TRBD1 or TRBD2 (5 bases each). The CDR3 runs to 14 residues. Trimming removed 2 bases at V and 3 bases at J, with 12 bases between. CDR1 is SGHRS, CDR2 YFSETQ, per germline.

This chain uses TRBV7-2 with TRBJ1-2; D perhaps matches TRBD1 (5 bases). CDR1 and CDR2 (germline): SGHTA, FQGNSA. This CDR3 has 14 amino acids. The ends were cut back, 7 bases at V and 5 bases at J, with 17 bases in the middle. The CDR3 coding sequence is TGTGCCAGCACCCCACAGGCAGCTAGATATGGCTACACCTTC. Protein product: CASTPQAARYGYTF.

This chain joins TRBV19 and TRBJ1-5; TRBD1 is a possible D gene (5 bases). The CDR3 length is 14 residues. Germline loops: CDR1 LNHDA, CDR2 SQIVND (reference sequence). V lost 4 bases, J lost 6 bases, and 13 bases lay in between. The CDR3 DNA sequence: TGTGCCAGTAGTACCTCAGGGTTGGTTCAGCCCCAGCATTTT. This sequence encodes CASSTSGLVQPQHF.

There are many counts of this clonotype. This chain links TRBV7-7 with TRBJ2-5; D might be TRBD1 (6 bases). Germline lookup yields CDR1 SSHAT and CDR2 FNYEAQ (reference sequence). The CDR3 is 15 residues long. The V end lost 5 bases, the J end lost 5 bases, and 18 bases lay between the germline ends. The CDR3 region is CASSSGRQGKETQYF. CDR3 DNA: TGTGCCAGCAGCAGTGGTAGGCAGGGGAAGGAGACCCAGTACTTC.

At least ten counts were recorded for this clonotype. This chain connects TRBV20-1 to TRBJ2-1; D ambiguous. From germline, CDR1 is DFQATT and CDR2 SNEGSKA (reference sequence). The V gene lost 0 bases and the J gene lost 10 bases, with 10 bases spanning the gap. The length of the CDR3 is 12 residues. The CDR3 DNA follows: TGCAGTGCTAGAGATCTGGGGATGGAGCAGTTCTTC. This translates into CSARDLGMEQFF.

The J gene is TRBJ2-1, the V gene TRBV3-1, with a weak D call TRBD1 (6 bases). Germline V gene lookup returns CDR1 LGHDT and CDR2 YNNKEL (reference sequence). The CDR3 covers 13 residues. V was cut by 3 bases and J by 8 bases, with 11 bases left in between. The CDR3 protein is CASSHQGIDEQFF. As DNA, the CDR3 is TGTGCCAGCAGCCACCAGGGGATTGATGAGCAGTTCTTC.

A few counts support this clonotype. J is TRBJ1-1 and V is TRBV5-1; 7 bases are shared with TRBD1. CDR1 is SGHRS and CDR2 is YFSETQ in the germline V gene. Trimming cost V 4 bases and J 5 bases; bases outside gene matches: 8. This CDR3 contains 14 residues. CDR3 residues: CASSQWAGGTEAFF. The DNA of the CDR3 is TGCGCCAGCAGCCAGTGGGCAGGGGGGACTGAAGCTTTCTTT.